A single T cell receptor beta chain is shown here with its context. The V and J ends lost 10 bases and 0 bases respectively, with 16 bases between them. This CDR3 is 15 amino acids long. CDR1 and CDR2 from the germline V gene are LNHNV and YYDKDF (reference sequence). Repertoires were generated with immunoSEQ multiplex PCR, while TCRdb's copy carries only in-frame clones and drops some. The sample records over 80,000 clones, less than 95% being singletons. This record belongs to a study of T cell changes during pregnancy in multiple sclerosis. This sequence originates from a female donor in good health, enrolled as a control in a pregnancy study. The rearrangement joins TRBV15 to TRBJ1-3; D not certain. Sequencing was performed on peripheral blood, taken in the second trimester of pregnancy. The CDR3 DNA sequence: TGTGCCATACAGAGCGGGCCGCGCTCTGGAAACACCATATATTTT. This codes for CAIQSGPRSGNTIYF. Supplemented by reference TRBV15 and TRBJ1-3, the full variable domain reads DAMVIQNPRYQVTQFGKPVTLSCSQTLNHNVMYWYQQKSSQAPKLLFHYYDKDFNNEADTPDNFQSRRPNTSFCFLDIRSPGLGDTAMYLCAIQSGPRSGNTIYFGEGSWLTVV.